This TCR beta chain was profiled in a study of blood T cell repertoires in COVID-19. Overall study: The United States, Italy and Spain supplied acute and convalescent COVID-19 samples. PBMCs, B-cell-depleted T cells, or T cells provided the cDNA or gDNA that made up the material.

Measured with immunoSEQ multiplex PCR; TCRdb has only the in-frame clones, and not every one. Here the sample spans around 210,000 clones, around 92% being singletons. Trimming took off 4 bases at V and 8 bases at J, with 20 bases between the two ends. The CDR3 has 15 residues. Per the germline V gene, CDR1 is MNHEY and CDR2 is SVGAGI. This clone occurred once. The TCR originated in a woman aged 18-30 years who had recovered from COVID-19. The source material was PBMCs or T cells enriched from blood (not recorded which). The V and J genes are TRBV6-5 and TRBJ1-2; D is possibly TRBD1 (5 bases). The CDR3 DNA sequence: TGTGCCAGCAGTTCATTTTCGGGGGGGGATCTGGGCTACACCTTC. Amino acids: CASSSFSGGDLGYTF.